The 11 T cell receptor beta chains in this list originate from one sample, sequenced in a study of shared clonotypes between healthy human individuals. Using immunoSEQ multiplex PCR, the repertoire was profiled, and TCRdb retains in-frame clones only, with some absent. The sample lists approximately 530,000 clones, about 96% occurring once. Sequencing was carried out using naive CD4+ T cells sorted from blood. Subset described: CD45RA+ positively selected. The receptor source for this set is a woman younger than 45 in good health.

The CDR3 protein is CASSPRTSGHRDYNEQFF. CDR3 bases: TGTGCCAGCAGCCCACGGACTAGCGGGCACCGAGACTACAATGAGCAGTTCTTC. The genes are TRBV7-6 and TRBJ2-1; 11 nucleotides agree with TRBD2. The CDR3 has 18 residues. Per the germline V gene, CDR1 is SGHVS and CDR2 is FNYEAQ. V gave up 5 bases and J gave up 3 bases; unmatched junction bases: 12.

Note on this clone: Germline and junction disagree at one end, which may indicate a read error. This chain connects TRBV11-2 to TRBJ2-7; D tentatively reads TRBD1 or TRBD2 (5 bases each). CDR3 length equals 14 residues. Germline CDR1 is SGHAT and CDR2 is FQNNGV. CDR3 coding DNA: TGTGCCAGCAGCGTCGGGACGGCACCCTACGAGCGGTACTTC. Its protein product is CASSVGTAPYERYF.

The chain couples TRBV7-3 to TRBJ2-3; TRBD2 matches at 9 bases. CDR3 size: 15 residues. After removal of 1 base from V and 3 bases from J, the junction contained 2 bases not matched to a gene. From germline, CDR1 is SGHTA and CDR2 FQGTGA. The CDR3 coding sequence is TGTGCCAGCAGCTTAAGTCTAGCGGGAACAGATACGCAGTATTTT. Translating gives CASSLSLAGTDTQYF.

This rearrangement joins TRBV4-2 to TRBJ2-3, with no clear D. The CDR3 has 16 amino acids. In germline, CDR1 is LGHNA, CDR2 YNFKEQ. V lost 0 bases and J lost 7, with 17 bases in between. DNA of the CDR3: TGTGCCAGCAGCCAAGATGACCCCTCTGAGGAATATACGCAGTATTTT. Translating gives CASSQDDPSEEYTQYF.

The chain recombines TRBV13 with TRBJ2-3; D is tentatively TRBD1 or TRBD2 (5 bases each). The CDR3 runs 14 residues. The germline CDR1 and CDR2 sequences are PRHDT and FYEKMQ (reference sequence). V gave up 3 bases and J gave up 4 bases, with 11 bases separating them. CDR3 nucleotides: TGTGCCAGCAGCTTGGGGGACGGAGCAGATACGCAGTATTTT. Amino acid sequence: CASSLGDGADTQYF.

The chain combines TRBV18 with TRBJ2-6; 7 bases map to TRBD1. This CDR3 contains 18 residues. CDR1 is KGHSH and CDR2 is LQKENI in the germline V gene. V dropped 0 bases and J dropped 0; count of bases not matched to a gene: 5. The CDR3 loop is CASSPPGGPDSGANVLTF. The CDR3 DNA follows: TGTGCCAGCTCACCACCAGGGGGCCCAGACTCTGGGGCCAACGTCCTGACTTTC. Complete variable domain (other parts from reference TRBV18 and TRBJ2-6): NAGVMQNPRHLVRRRGQEARLRCSPMKGHSHVYWYRQLPEEGLKFMVYLQKENIIDESGMPKERFSAEFPKEGPSILRIQQVVRGDSAAYFCASSPPGGPDSGANVLTFGAGSRLTVL.

The chain carries TRBV7-9 and TRBJ2-5; D tentatively fits TRBD1 or TRBD2 (6 bases each). The tail of the sequence fits TRBJ2-7 better, so the J call may be wrong. Looked up from germline, CDR1 is SEHNR and CDR2 is FQNEAQ (reference sequence). The CDR3 consists of 13 residues. The CDR3 region is CASSLAGGNEQYF. As DNA, the CDR3 is TGTGCCAGCAGCTTAGCGGGGGGCAACGAGCAGTACTTC.

This chain links TRBV19 with TRBJ1-1, with 9 bases fitting TRBD1. J gave up 3 bases and V 0 bases, and 5 bases lay outside the gene matches. Germline V gene data show CDR1 as LNHDA and CDR2 as SQIVND (reference sequence). The length of the CDR3 is 16 residues. The CDR3 reads CASSIDPRTGDTEAFF. For the CDR3, the DNA is TGTGCCAGTAGTATAGATCCTAGGACAGGGGACACTGAAGCTTTCTTT. The full variable domain, with the rest looked up from reference TRBV19 and TRBJ1-1, is DGGITQSPKYLFRKEGQNVTLSCEQNLNHDAMYWYRQDPGQGLRLIYYSQIVNDFQKGDIAEGYSVSREKKESFPLTVTSAQKNPTAFYLCASSIDPRTGDTEAFFGQGTRLTVV.

V and J are TRBV18 and TRBJ2-7; D possibly corresponds to TRBD2 (5 bases). V was trimmed by 1 base and J by 6 bases, leaving 10 bases between them. Germline V gene sequence: CDR1 KGHSH, CDR2 LQKENI. The CDR3 covers 13 residues. The CDR3 DNA reads as TGTGCCAGCTCACCACGGGAGTTCTCCGAGCAGTACTTC. It yields the protein CASSPREFSEQYF.

This sequence joins TRBV9 and TRBJ2-7, with D possibly called TRBD1 or TRBD2 (6 bases each). Germline CDR1 reads SGDLS; CDR2 reads YYNGEE. V was pared by 0 bases and J by 2 bases, with 24 bases between. This CDR3 has 19 residues. The CDR3 DNA follows: TGTGCCAGCAGCGTAGATGATAGGGGGGTGGGAGCGTCAACCTACGAGCAGTACTTC. It translates to CASSVDDRGVGASTYEQYF.

V gene TRBV13 combines with J gene TRBJ2-1; 9 bases are a match to TRBD2. From germline, CDR1 is PRHDT and CDR2 FYEKMQ (reference sequence). V was pared by 8 bases and J by 7 bases, with 9 bases of the junction left unmatched. The length of the CDR3 is 14 residues. The CDR3 nucleotides are TGTGCCAGCCGATCGGGACTAGCAACGAATGAGCAGTTCTTC. Its translation: CASRSGLATNEQFF.